A single sample gave rise to the 23 T cell receptor beta chains below, sequenced in a study of metastatic and nonmetastatic thyroid tumors. Before thyroid surgery, none of the patients had received any treatment. TCRdb re-clonotyped the PCR reads through MiXCR. The sample shows some 14,000 clones, more than 20% of them seen only once. The sequenced sample was blood. The origin of the receptors is a female donor with papillary thyroid cancer or a benign thyroid nodule (not recorded which). Some clones in this sample may be carry-over from other donors' samples.

This clone was seen ten or more times. The rearrangement uses TRBV11-2 and TRBJ2-1; 12 positions match TRBD2. CDR1 and CDR2 from the germline V gene are SGHAT and FQNNGV. V lost 8 bases, J lost 4 bases, and 6 bases stayed unmatched. This CDR3 comprises 15 residues. CDR3 in amino acids: CASRAGTSGYNEQFF. DNA of the CDR3: TGTGCCAGCCGGGCCGGGACTAGCGGGTACAATGAGCAGTTCTTC.

The chain combines TRBV7-9 with TRBJ2-7; D remains ambiguous. The CDR3 has 11 amino acids. Trimming pared 5 bases from V and 5 bases from J, leaving 7 bases between. Germline V gene data show CDR1 as SEHNR and CDR2 as FQNEAQ (reference sequence). The CDR3 protein is CASSGGDEQYF. CDR3 in DNA: TGTGCCAGCAGCGGCGGCGACGAGCAGTACTTC.

This clone was observed at least ten times. V is TRBV5-1 and J is TRBJ2-5; the match to TRBD2 covers 10 bases. Per the germline V gene, CDR1 is SGHRS and CDR2 is YFSETQ. This CDR3 has 13 residues. The V segment lost 2 bases and the J segment 5 bases; nucleotides outside the gene matches: 0. The CDR3 bases are TGCGCCAGCAGCTTTAGCGGGGGGGAGACCCAGTACTTC. This translates into CASSFSGGETQYF.

This clone was picked up one time. The V call is TRBV5-1, the J call TRBJ2-1, with D perhaps assigned TRBD1 or TRBD2 (6 bases each). This CDR3 region has 15 residues. Per the germline V gene, CDR1 is SGHRS and CDR2 is YFSETQ. V lost 3 bases and J 4 bases, leaving 14 bases between the germline ends. The CDR3 nucleotides are TGCGCCAGCAGCTCAGGGGCTAGCGCATACAATGAGCAGTTCTTC. Protein product: CASSSGASAYNEQFF.

This clone is medium-sized by share. This chain uses TRBV6-5 with TRBJ2-1; 13 bases match TRBD2. Germline lookup yields CDR1 MNHEY and CDR2 SVGAGI. V was pared by 6 bases and J by 8 bases, with 7 bases of the junction left unmatched. The CDR3 is 15 residues long. The CDR3 is CASSLLAGGIDEQFF. The CDR3 nucleotides are TGTGCCAGCAGCTTACTAGCGGGAGGGATAGATGAGCAGTTCTTC.

As regards this clone: A much larger clone lies one base from this, so it may be a read error. The conserved closing phenylalanine or tryptophan is absent in this CDR3, likely reflecting a read error. Other DNA sequences in the same sample also yield this CDR3. The chain links TRBV20-1 to TRBJ2-1, with 8 bases identical to TRBD2. Germline assignment: CDR1 DFQATT and CDR2 SNEGSKA (reference sequence). CDR3 length equals 15 residues. The CDR3 loop is CSVGAGASSYNEQFS. DNA for the CDR3: TGCAGCGTAGGAGCGGGGGCCTCCTCCTACAATGAGCAGTTCTCC.

The sample holds one count of this clone. This chain uses TRBV20-1 with TRBJ2-3; 7 bases are a match to TRBD2. The CDR3 sequence is 16 residues long. In germline, CDR1 is DFQATT, CDR2 SNEGSKA (reference sequence). With V trimmed by 2 bases and J by 4 bases, 12 bases remained unmatched. CDR3: CSARMFAGEAPDTQYF. DNA of the CDR3: TGCAGTGCTAGAATGTTTGCGGGAGAGGCACCAGATACGCAGTATTTT.

This clone appeared many times. V gene TRBV12-3 or TRBV12-4 combines with J gene TRBJ1-1; maybe TRBD1 (5 bases). The CDR3 is 15 amino acids. V lost 3 bases, J lost 0 bases, and 11 bases lay in between. The CDR3 nucleotides are TGTGCCAGCAGTTTTTCGGGACGGCTGAACACTGAAGCTTTCTTT. It translates to CASSFSGRLNTEAFF.

This clone rates as medium-sized. The chain has TRBV28 and TRBJ1-6, with D unresolved. CDR3 size: 15 residues. Germline CDR1 is MDHEN and CDR2 is SYDVKM. Deletions cut 3 bases from V and 2 bases from J, with 8 bases between. The CDR3 loop reads CASSFEEAYNSPLHF. The CDR3, as DNA: TGTGCCAGCAGTTTTGAGGAAGCCTATAATTCACCCCTCCACTTT.

The chain joins TRBV6-1 to TRBJ2-1, with unresolved D. Trimming shortened V by 5 bases and J by 9 bases, and 11 bases separated the two germline ends. This CDR3 region has 12 residues. CDR1 and CDR2 from the germline V gene are MNHNS and SASEGT. The CDR3 protein is CASSLMGGEQFF. The CDR3 DNA is TGTGCCAGCAGTCTGATGGGTGGTGAGCAGTTCTTC.

The sample holds many counts of this clone. Possible read error: a much larger clone is one base away. Other nucleotide sequences in the sample specify the same CDR3. The CDR3 DNA sequence: TGTGCCAGTAGTTACCAGACCTTCTTCAGGGGGCAAGTCTTC. Its translation: CASSYQTFFRGQVF. The V gene is TRBV6-2 or TRBV6-3, the J gene TRBJ2-1, with TRBD1 matching over 8 bases. This CDR3 spans 14 amino acids. CDR1 MNHEY and CDR2 SVGEGT come from the germline V gene.

This clone is classed as medium-sized. V usage is TRBV12-3 or TRBV12-4 and J usage is TRBJ1-3; a weak D match, TRBD1 (5 bases). The CDR3 is 12 amino acids. V dropped 8 bases and J dropped 4 bases, with 9 bases sitting between them. CDR3: CASGHRGNTIYF. CDR3 sequence (DNA): TGTGCCAGCGGACACAGGGGAAACACCATATATTTT.

This clone was seen many times. The CDR3 is CASSPYSGGYEQYF. The DNA of the CDR3 is TGTGCCAGCAGCCCCTACTCGGGAGGTTACGAGCAGTACTTC. The chain recombines TRBV3-1 with TRBJ2-7; TRBD2 matches 7 bases. The CDR3 extends over 14 amino acids. With 4 bases clipped from V and 4 bases from J, the junction kept 7 bases outside the gene matches. Germline CDR1 is LGHDT and CDR2 is YNNKEL (reference sequence).

The rearrangement links TRBV28 to TRBJ1-1; 7 bases are shared with TRBD1. This CDR3 comprises 14 residues. The V and J ends lost 3 bases and 7 bases, in that order; junction bases with no gene match: 8. Looked up from germline, CDR1 is MDHEN and CDR2 is SYDVKM. This chain's CDR3 is CASSFSRDRSEAFF. CDR3 sequence (DNA): TGTGCCAGCAGTTTTAGCCGGGACAGAAGTGAAGCTTTCTTT.

A remark on this clone: Since a much larger clone is just one base distant, this may be a read error. Other DNA sequences from this sample encode an identical CDR3 as well. V usage is TRBV28 and J usage is TRBJ1-1; unclear D gene. The V gene lost 7 bases and the J gene lost 11 bases, with 14 bases spanning the gap. The CDR3 consists of 11 residues. Germline V gene lookup returns CDR1 MDHEN and CDR2 SYDVKM. CDR3 nucleotides: TGTGCCAGCACCACGGCGGTAGTCGCTTTCTTT. As protein: CASTTAVVAFF.

This clone was counted many times. The chain links TRBV5-4 to TRBJ1-3; weak D call: TRBD1 (6 bases). Germline lookup yields CDR1 SGHNT and CDR2 YYREEE (reference sequence). CDR3 length equals 17 residues. The V gene lost 3 bases and the J gene lost 1 base, with 17 bases spanning the gap. CDR3 bases: TGTGCCAGCAGCTCGTCATCCGGGGGCCATTCTGGAAACACCATATATTTT. Translation gives CASSSSSGGHSGNTIYF.

This clone has at least ten counts. This rearrangement joins TRBV3-1 to TRBJ1-2, with D hard to call. V was cut by 0 bases and J by 4 bases, with 9 bases left in between. CDR3 length equals 14 residues. Germline V gene lookup returns CDR1 LGHDT and CDR2 YNNKEL (reference sequence). The CDR3 is CASSQDRIPYGYTF. The CDR3 DNA follows: TGTGCCAGCAGCCAAGATAGGATCCCCTATGGCTACACCTTC.

This clone is classed as medium-sized (0.01 to 0.1%). The V call is TRBV28, the J call TRBJ1-2; no definite D call. The V and J ends lost 5 bases and 8 bases respectively, with 9 bases between them. This CDR3 is built from 11 residues. Germline V gene lookup returns CDR1 MDHEN and CDR2 SYDVKM. CDR3 protein: CASSDESGYTF. In nucleotides, the CDR3 is TGTGCCAGCAGTGATGAGTCGGGCTACACCTTC.

The chain combines TRBV11-2 with TRBJ1-3; D remains unclear. V was cut by 2 bases and J by 9 bases, with 11 bases left in between. Germline CDR1 reads SGHAT; CDR2 reads FQNNGV. The CDR3 is 13 amino acids. The CDR3 loop reads CASSLTVPGTIYF. DNA of the CDR3: TGTGCCAGCAGCTTAACCGTTCCTGGCACCATATATTTT. Together with reference TRBV11-2 and TRBJ1-3, the CDR3 gives the full variable domain: EAGVAQSPRYKIIEKRQSVAFWCNPISGHATLYWYQQILGQGPKLLIQFQNNGVVDDSQLPKDRFSAERLKGVDSTLKIQPAKLEDSAVYLCASSLTVPGTIYFGEGSWLTVV.

Only a few counts were recorded for this clone. The chain has TRBV6-2 or TRBV6-3 and TRBJ2-3; the D call may be TRBD1 or TRBD2 (5 bases each). The CDR3 length is 16 residues. Germline assignment: CDR1 MNHEY and CDR2 SVGEGT. Trimming stripped 4 bases from V and 3 bases from J, with 17 bases between. CDR3 residues: CASSLTRGALTDTQYF. CDR3 DNA sequence: TGTGCCAGCAGTTTGACCAGAGGGGCCCTAACAGATACGCAGTATTTT.

In its sample, this clone was seen a few times. A junction end diverges from the germline sequence, so it may reflect a read error. The gene calls are TRBV10-3 and TRBJ1-5; D ambiguous. From germline, CDR1 is ENHRY and CDR2 SYGVKD. The CDR3 is 13 residues long. As DNA, the CDR3 is TGTGCCATCAGCCAGCACTCCGATCAGCACCAGCATTTT. Residues: CAISQHSDQHQHF.

This clone was seen repeatedly, ten times or more. V gene TRBV15 combines with J gene TRBJ2-2; D assignment may be TRBD1 or TRBD2 (7 bases each). The CDR3 has 15 amino acids. The V gene's germline CDR1 is LNHNV and CDR2 YYDKDF (reference sequence). V was pared by 7 bases and J by 3 bases, with 15 bases between. CDR3 region: CATTRGGRDTGELFF. DNA for the CDR3: TGTGCCACCACCAGGGGGGGCAGAGACACCGGGGAGCTGTTTTTT.

This clone was seen many times. The chain uses TRBV5-1 and TRBJ2-2; D gene ambiguous. The length of the CDR3 is 15 residues. CDR1 is SGHRS, CDR2 YFSETQ, per germline. The V and J ends lost 0 bases and 11 bases respectively, with 17 bases between them. The CDR3 reads CASSLGSFSAFELFF. The DNA of the CDR3 is TGCGCCAGCAGCTTGGGAAGTTTTTCGGCCTTTGAGCTGTTTTTT.